The source of this T cell receptor beta chain is a study of blood T cells in healthy people across ages. Primers used in a second PCR of roughly 7 to 12 cycles were a sample-barcoded 5' primer and a J-beta primer mix. One entry per CDR3 protein results from TCRdb running MiXCR on the 5' RACE reads. Among fewer than 1.5 million distinct CDR3 sequences listed, 42% were seen once. Germline V CDR1 and CDR2: SGDLS, YYNGEE. This CDR3 is built from 16 residues. The V gene end was trimmed by 0 bases and the J gene end by 0 bases; junction bases not matched to a gene: 5. The chain recombines TRBV9 with TRBJ1-1, with 7 bases lining up with TRBD1. The clonotype was recovered from a woman in her late teens or twenties in good health. What was sequenced was blood. The CDR3 region has the DNA TGTGCCAGCAGCGTAGCTCCGGACAGGCTGAACACTGAAGCTTTCTTT. Protein sequence: CASSVAPDRLNTEAFF.